The clone carrying this TCR beta chain was detected ten times or more. RNA transcripts served as the template for amplifying TCR beta CDR3 regions. HTBI primers were employed in a first-round RT-PCR of the TCR CDR3. TCRdb reprocessed the multiplex PCR reads with MiXCR, giving one entry per CDR3 protein. The sample carries around 300,000 distinct CDR3 sequences, roughly an eighth recorded once. This sample was taken from a study of T cells in Graves' hyperthyroidism and ophthalmopathy. Stable hyperthyroidism: no ophthalmopathy progression over 18 months of follow-up. Germline CDR1 MDHEN, CDR2 SYDVKM. J lost 0 bases, V lost 6 bases, and 5 bases had no gene match. The CDR3 contains 15 residues.

Sample: blood. This clonotype originated in a woman in her thirties or forties with Graves' hyperthyroidism. The V and J genes are TRBV28 and TRBJ2-3; 8 bases fit TRBD2. The DNA of the CDR3 is TGTGCCAGCAGAGCGGGAGCTCGTAGCACAGATACGCAGTATTTT. Translation gives CASRAGARSTDTQYF.